The present entry profiles one T cell receptor beta chain with its context. As yet, its antigen is unknown. Trimming pared 8 bases from V and 2 bases from J, leaving 7 bases between. Germline lookup yields CDR1 SGHVS and CDR2 FQNEAQ. CDR3 length: 12 amino acids. The sample is drawn from a study of graft-versus-host responses after intestinal transplantation. Method: immunoSEQ multiplex PCR; TCRdb's copy keeps in-frame clones and lacks some. The repertoire holds 80,000 to 100,000 clones, with more than 85% as singletons. This sequence originates from a human donor who received an intestinal transplant. The rearrangement joins TRBV7-8 to TRBJ1-3, with unresolved D. Here the sequenced sample was unstimulated CD4+ T cells sorted from spleen or lymph node cells, taken before intestinal transplant. The CDR3: CASQQPGNTIYF. The CDR3 DNA reads as TGTGCCAGCCAACAGCCTGGAAACACCATATATTTT.